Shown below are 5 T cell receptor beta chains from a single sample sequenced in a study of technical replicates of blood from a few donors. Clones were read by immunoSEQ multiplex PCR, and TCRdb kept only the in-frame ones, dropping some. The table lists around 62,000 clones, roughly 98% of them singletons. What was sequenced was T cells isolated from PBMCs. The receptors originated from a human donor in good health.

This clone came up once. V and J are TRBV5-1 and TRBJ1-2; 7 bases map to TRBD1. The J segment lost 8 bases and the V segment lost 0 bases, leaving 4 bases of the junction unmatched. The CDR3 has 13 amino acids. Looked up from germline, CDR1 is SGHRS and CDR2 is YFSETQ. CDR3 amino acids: CASSLDRGWGYTF. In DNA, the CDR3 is TGCGCCAGCAGCTTGGACAGGGGATGGGGCTACACCTTC.

CDR3 in amino acids: CATTGQGATGELFF. The CDR3 coding sequence is TGTGCTACCACCGGGCAGGGGGCTACCGGGGAGCTGTTTTTT. This chain connects TRBV7-7 to TRBJ2-2; the match to TRBD1 covers 8 bases. Per the germline V gene, CDR1 is SSHAT and CDR2 is FNYEAQ (reference sequence). The CDR3 is made up of 14 amino acids.

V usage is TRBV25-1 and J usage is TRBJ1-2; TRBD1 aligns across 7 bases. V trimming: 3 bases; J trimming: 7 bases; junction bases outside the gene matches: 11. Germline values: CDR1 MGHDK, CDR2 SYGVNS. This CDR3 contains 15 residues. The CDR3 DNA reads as TGTGCCAGCAGTGAGGGGACAGAAAGATTCAGTGGCTACACCTTC. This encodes CASSEGTERFSGYTF.

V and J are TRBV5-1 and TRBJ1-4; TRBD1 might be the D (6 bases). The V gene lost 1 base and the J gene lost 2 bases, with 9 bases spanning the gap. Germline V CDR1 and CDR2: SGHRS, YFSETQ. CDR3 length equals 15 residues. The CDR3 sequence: CASSLMGATNEKLFF. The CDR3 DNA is TGCGCCAGCAGCTTGATGGGGGCGACTAATGAAAAACTGTTTTTT.

The chain's CDR3 is CASSPRGTGDPDTQYF. DNA for the CDR3: TGCGCCAGCAGCCCCCGTGGGACAGGGGACCCAGATACGCAGTATTTT. The chain couples TRBV4-1 to TRBJ2-3; 10 bases match TRBD1. CDR3 length: 16 residues. The J segment lost 4 bases and the V segment lost 4 bases, leaving 8 bases of the junction unmatched. Germline V gives CDR1 MGHRA, CDR2 YSYEKL.